This T cell receptor beta chain came from a study of cytotoxic CD8 clonotypes in ibrutinib-treated CLL. Target depth was 1 in 200,000 to 1 in 1 million T cells, about 10x per clonotype. Using immunoSEQ multiplex PCR, the repertoire was profiled, and TCRdb retains in-frame clones only, with some absent. The sample consists of some 150,000 clones, about 79% of them appearing once. Findings and caveats of the study: Among the clonotypes, public ones were uncommon and contracted or held stable on treatment.

On this clone itself: What it binds is not known.

Germline V gives CDR1 KGHSH, CDR2 LQKENI. Germline trimming cut 6 bases from V and 7 bases from J; bases unmatched to any gene: 9. The CDR3 loop spans 14 amino acids. The TCR sequence derives from a human donor with chronic lymphocytic leukemia. Source: PBMCs, taken after 12 months of ibrutinib treatment. This chain uses TRBV18 with TRBJ2-1, with 7 nucleotides matching TRBD1. CDR3: CASSPGQRMNEQFF. The CDR3 region has the DNA TGTGCCAGCTCTCCGGGACAGAGGATGAATGAGCAGTTCTTC.